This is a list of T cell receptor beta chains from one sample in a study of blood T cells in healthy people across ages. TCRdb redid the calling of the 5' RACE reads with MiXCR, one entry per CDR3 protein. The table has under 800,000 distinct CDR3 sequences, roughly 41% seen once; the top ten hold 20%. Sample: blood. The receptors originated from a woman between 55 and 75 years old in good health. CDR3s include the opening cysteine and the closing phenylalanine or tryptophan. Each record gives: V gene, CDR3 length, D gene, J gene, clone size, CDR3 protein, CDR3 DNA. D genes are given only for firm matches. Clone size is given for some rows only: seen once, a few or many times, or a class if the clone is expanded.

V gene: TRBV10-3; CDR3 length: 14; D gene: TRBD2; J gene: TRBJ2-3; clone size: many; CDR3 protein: CAISGTSLTDTQYF; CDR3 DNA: TGTGCCATCAGCGGGACTAGTTTGACAGATACGCAGTATTTT
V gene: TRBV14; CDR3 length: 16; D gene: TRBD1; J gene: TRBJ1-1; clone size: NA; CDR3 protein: CASSLGGTGVSTEAFF; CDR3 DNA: TGTGCCAGCAGCCTGGGGGGGACAGGGGTGTCGACTGAAGCTTTCTTT
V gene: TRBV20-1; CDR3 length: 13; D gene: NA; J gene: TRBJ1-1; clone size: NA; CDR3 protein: CSARDMRDTEAFF; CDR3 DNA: TGCAGTGCTAGAGATATGCGGGACACTGAAGCTTTCTTT
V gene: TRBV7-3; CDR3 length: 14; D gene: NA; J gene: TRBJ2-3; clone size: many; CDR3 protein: CASSLPGHTDTQYF; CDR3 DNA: TGTGCCAGCAGCCTCCCCGGGCACACAGATACGCAGTATTTT
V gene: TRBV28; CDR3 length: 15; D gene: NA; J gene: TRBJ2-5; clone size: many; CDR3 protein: CASRLAFRVQETQYF; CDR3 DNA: TGTGCCAGCAGGCTCGCCTTTAGGGTACAAGAGACCCAGTACTTC
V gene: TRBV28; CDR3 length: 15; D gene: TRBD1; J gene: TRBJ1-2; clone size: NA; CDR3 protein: CASSLSRGAPYGYTF; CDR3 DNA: TGTGCCAGCAGTTTAAGCAGGGGGGCACCCTATGGCTACACCTTC
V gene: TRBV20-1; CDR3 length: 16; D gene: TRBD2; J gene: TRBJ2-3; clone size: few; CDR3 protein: CSAAGTSSGGADTQYF; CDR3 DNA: TGCAGTGCCGCTGGGACTAGCTCTGGGGGAGCAGATACGCAGTATTTT
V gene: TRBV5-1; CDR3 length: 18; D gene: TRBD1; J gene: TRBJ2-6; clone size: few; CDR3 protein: CASSFKMTQGAGANVLTF; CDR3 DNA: TGCGCCAGCAGCTTTAAAATGACCCAGGGGGCTGGGGCCAACGTCCTGACTTTC
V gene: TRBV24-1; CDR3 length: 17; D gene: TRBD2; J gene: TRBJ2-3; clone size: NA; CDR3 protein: CATSDKTGTNFTDTQYF; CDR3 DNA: TGTGCCACCAGTGATAAAACCGGGACTAACTTCACAGATACGCAGTATTTT
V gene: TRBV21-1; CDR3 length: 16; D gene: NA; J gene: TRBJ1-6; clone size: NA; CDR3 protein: CAPPTTGDCDNSPLHF; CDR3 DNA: TGTGCCCCACCGACCACAGGGGATTGTGATAATTCACCCCTCCACTTT
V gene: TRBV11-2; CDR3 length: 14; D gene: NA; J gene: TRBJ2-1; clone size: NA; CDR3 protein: CASSLEDSPFGQFF; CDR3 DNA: TGTGCCAGCAGCTTAGAGGACTCCCCCTTCGGGCAGTTCTTC
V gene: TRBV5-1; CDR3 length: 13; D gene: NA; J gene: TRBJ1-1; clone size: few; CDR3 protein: CASSTPEDAEAFF; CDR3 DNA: TGCGCCAGCAGCACCCCGGAGGACGCTGAAGCTTTCTTT
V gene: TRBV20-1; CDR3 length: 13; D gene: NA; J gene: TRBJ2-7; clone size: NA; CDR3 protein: CSAKDNAWGEQYF; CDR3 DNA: TGCAGTGCCAAGGACAACGCCTGGGGTGAGCAGTACTTC
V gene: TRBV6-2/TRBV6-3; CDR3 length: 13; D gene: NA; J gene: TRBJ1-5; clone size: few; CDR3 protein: CASGRPSNQPQHF; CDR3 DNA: TGTGCCAGCGGGCGTCCTAGCAATCAGCCCCAGCATTTT
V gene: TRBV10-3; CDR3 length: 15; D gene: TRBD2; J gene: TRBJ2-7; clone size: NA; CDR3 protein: CAISGGLAVSYEQYF; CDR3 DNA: TGTGCCATCAGTGGGGGACTAGCGGTCTCCTACGAGCAGTACTTC
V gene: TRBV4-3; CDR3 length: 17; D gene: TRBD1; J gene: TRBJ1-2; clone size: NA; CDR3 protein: CASSQDRGQGRNYGYTF; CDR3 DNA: TGCGCCAGCAGCCAAGATAGAGGACAGGGGCGTAACTATGGCTACACCTTC
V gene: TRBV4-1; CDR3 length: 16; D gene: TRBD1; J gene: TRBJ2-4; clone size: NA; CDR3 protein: CASSRTGQMAKNIQYF; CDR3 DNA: TGCGCCAGCAGCCGGACAGGGCAAATGGCCAAAAACATTCAGTACTTC
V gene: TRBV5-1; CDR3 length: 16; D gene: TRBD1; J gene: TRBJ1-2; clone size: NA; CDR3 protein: CASSLPGQNLFDGYTF; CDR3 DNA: TGTGCCAGCAGCTTGCCGGGACAGAATCTTTTCGATGGCTACACCTTC
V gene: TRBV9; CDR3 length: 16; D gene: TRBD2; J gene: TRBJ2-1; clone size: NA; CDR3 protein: CASSASRTSGSNEQFF; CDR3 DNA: TGTGCCAGCAGCGCCTCGAGGACTAGCGGGAGTAATGAGCAGTTCTTC
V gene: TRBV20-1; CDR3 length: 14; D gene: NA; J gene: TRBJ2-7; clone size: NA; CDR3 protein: CSARGASYSYEQYF; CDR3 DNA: TGCAGTGCTAGAGGGGCCAGCTACTCCTACGAGCAGTACTTC
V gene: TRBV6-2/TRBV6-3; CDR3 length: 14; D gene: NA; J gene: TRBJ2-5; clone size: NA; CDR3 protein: CASRRNGGEETQYF; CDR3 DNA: TGTGCCAGCAGGAGGAATGGAGGGGAGGAGACCCAGTACTTC
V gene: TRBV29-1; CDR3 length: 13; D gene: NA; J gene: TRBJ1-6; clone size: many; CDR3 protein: CSVKLTGNSPLHF; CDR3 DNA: TGCAGCGTCAAACTGACTGGTAATTCACCCCTCCACTTT
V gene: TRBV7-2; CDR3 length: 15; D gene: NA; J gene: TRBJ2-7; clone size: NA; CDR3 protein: CASSRPGQGYYEQYF; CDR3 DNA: TGTGCCAGCAGCCGTCCGGGACAAGGTTATTACGAGCAGTACTTC
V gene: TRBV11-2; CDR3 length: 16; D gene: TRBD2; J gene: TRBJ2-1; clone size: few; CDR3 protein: CASSLVAAGGPNEQFF; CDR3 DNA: TGTGCCAGCAGCTTAGTCGCAGCGGGGGGGCCCAATGAGCAGTTCTTC
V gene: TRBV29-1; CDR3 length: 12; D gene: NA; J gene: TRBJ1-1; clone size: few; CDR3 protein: CSAGRANTEAFF; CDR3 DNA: TGCAGCGCCGGCCGGGCCAACACTGAAGCTTTCTTT
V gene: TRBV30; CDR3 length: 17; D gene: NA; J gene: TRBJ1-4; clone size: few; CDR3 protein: CAWSVLGRRATNEKLFF; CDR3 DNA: TGTGCCTGGAGTGTACTGGGGAGACGGGCAACTAATGAAAAACTGTTTTTT
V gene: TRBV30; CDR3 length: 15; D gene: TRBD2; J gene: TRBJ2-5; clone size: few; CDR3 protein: CAWSVIAGGQETQYF; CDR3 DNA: TGTGCCTGGAGTGTGATAGCGGGGGGCCAAGAGACCCAGTACTTC
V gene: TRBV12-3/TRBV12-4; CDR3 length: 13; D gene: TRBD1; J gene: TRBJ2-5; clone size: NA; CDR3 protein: CASSVMSGGEQYF; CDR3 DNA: TGTGCCAGCAGTGTGATGTCAGGGGGTGAGCAGTACTTC
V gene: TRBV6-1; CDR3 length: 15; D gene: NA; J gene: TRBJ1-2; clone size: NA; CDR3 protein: CASSARYTGNYGYTF; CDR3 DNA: TGTGCCAGCAGCGCGCGATACACAGGGAATTATGGCTACACCTTC
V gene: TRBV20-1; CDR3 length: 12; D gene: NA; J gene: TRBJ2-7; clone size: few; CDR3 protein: CSARSTGSEQYF; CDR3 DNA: TGCAGTGCTAGAAGTACGGGATCCGAGCAGTACTTC
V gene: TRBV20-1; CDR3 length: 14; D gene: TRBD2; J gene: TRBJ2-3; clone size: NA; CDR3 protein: CSAQAGGNTDTQYF; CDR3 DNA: TGCAGTGCTCAAGCGGGGGGGAACACAGATACGCAGTATTTT
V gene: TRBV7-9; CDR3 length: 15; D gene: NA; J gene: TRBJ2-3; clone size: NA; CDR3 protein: CASSFYGEAADTQYF; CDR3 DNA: TGTGCCAGCAGCTTCTATGGGGAGGCAGCAGATACGCAGTATTTT
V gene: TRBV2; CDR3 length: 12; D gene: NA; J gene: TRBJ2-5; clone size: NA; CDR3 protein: CASRVTQETQYF; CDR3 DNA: TGTGCCAGCAGGGTCACCCAAGAGACCCAGTACTTC
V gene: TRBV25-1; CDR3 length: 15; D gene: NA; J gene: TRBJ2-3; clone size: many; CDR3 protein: CASSDLTGATDTQYF; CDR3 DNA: TGTGCCAGCAGTGATCTGACAGGAGCCACAGATACGCAGTATTTT
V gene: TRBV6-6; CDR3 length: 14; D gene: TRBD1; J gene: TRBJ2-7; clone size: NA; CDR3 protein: CATLPGTVSYEQYF; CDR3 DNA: TGTGCCACCCTTCCAGGGACAGTGAGCTACGAGCAGTACTTC
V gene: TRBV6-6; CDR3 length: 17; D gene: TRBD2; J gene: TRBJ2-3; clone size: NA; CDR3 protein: CASRRTSGSFGTDTQYF; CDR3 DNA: TGTGCCAGCAGAAGGACTAGCGGGAGTTTCGGAACAGATACGCAGTATTTT
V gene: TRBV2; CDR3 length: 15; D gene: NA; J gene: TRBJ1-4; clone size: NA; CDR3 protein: CASSVDSAQGEKLFF; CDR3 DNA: TGTGCCAGCAGCGTTGACAGCGCCCAAGGAGAAAAACTGTTTTTT
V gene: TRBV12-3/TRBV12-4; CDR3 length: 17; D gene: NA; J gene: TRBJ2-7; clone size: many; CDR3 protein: CASSVLGGPRFGYEQYF; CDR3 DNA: TGTGCCAGCAGTGTGCTCGGAGGCCCGAGGTTCGGGTACGAGCAGTACTTC
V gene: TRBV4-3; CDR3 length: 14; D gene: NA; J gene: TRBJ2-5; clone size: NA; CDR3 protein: CASSQEWEEGTQYF; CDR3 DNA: TGCGCCAGCAGCCAAGAATGGGAAGAAGGGACCCAGTACTTC
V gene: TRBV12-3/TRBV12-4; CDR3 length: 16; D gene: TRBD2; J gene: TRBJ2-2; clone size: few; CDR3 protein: CASSPTSGGASGELFF; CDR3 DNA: TGTGCCAGCAGTCCGACTAGCGGGGGGGCCTCCGGGGAGCTGTTTTTT
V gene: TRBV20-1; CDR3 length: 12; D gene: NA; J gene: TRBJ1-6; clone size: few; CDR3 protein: CSAFRTGSPLHF; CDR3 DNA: TGCAGTGCTTTCCGGACGGGATCACCCCTCCACTTT
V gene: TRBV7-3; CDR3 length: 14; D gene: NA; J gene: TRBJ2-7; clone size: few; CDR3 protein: CASSAFPGPYEQYF; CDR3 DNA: TGTGCCAGCAGCGCTTTCCCGGGACCCTACGAGCAGTACTTC
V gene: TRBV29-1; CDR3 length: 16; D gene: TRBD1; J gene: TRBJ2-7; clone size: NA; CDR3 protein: CSVPSQGRSSYNEQYF; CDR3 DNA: TGCAGCGTTCCATCACAGGGGCGAAGCTCCTACAATGAGCAGTACTTC
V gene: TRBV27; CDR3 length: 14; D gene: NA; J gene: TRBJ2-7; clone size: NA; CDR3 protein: CASRSTGPLTEQYF; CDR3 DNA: TGTGCCAGCAGATCAACCGGGCCCCTCACCGAGCAGTACTTC
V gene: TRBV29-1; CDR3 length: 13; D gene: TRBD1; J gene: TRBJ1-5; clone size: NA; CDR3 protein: CSVTDRVNQPQHF; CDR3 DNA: TGCAGCGTTACAGACAGGGTGAATCAGCCCCAGCATTTT
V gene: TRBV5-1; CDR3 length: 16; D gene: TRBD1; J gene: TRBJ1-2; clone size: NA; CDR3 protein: CASSLQPRTGDYGYTF; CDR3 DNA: TGCGCCAGCAGCCTGCAACCCCGGACAGGGGACTATGGCTACACCTTC
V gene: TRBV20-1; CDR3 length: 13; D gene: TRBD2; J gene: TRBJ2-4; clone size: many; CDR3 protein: CSASSGGKNIQYF; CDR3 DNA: TGCAGTGCGTCTAGCGGGGGCAAAAACATTCAGTACTTC
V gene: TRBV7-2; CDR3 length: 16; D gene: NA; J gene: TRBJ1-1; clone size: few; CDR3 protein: CASSLFAGRLNTEAFF; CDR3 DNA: TGTGCCAGCAGCTTGTTTGCGGGACGCCTGAACACTGAAGCTTTCTTT
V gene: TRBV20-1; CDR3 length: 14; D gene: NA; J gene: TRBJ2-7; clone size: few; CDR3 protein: CSAPLWRDSYEQYF; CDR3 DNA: TGCAGTGCTCCCCTCTGGAGGGACTCCTACGAGCAGTACTTC
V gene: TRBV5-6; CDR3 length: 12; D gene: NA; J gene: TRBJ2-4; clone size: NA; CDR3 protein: CVSSLSGYEQYF; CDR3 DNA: TGTGTCAGCAGCTTGAGTGGTTACGAACAGTACTTC
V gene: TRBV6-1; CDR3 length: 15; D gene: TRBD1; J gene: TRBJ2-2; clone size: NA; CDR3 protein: CASSESGQGAGELFF; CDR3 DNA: TGTGCCAGCAGTGAATCGGGACAGGGGGCCGGGGAGCTGTTTTTT
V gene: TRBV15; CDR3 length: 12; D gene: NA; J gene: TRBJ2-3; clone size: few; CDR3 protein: CATKTGTDTQYF; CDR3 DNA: TGTGCCACCAAGACAGGCACAGATACGCAGTATTTT
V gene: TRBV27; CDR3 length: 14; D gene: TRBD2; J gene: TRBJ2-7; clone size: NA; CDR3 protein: CASSRSGYSYEQYF; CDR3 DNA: TGTGCCAGCAGCCGTAGCGGGTACTCCTACGAGCAGTACTTC